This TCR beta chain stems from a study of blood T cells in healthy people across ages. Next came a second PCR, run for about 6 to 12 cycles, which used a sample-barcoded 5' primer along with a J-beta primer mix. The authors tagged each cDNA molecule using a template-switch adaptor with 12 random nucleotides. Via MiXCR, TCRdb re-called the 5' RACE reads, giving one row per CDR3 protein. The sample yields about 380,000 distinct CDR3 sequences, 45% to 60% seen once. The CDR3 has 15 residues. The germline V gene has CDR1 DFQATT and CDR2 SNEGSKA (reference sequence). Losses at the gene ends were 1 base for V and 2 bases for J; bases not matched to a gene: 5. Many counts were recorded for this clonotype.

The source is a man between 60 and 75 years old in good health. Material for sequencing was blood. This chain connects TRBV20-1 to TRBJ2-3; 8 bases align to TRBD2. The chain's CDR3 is CSARGVAGPTDTQYF. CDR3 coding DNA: TGCAGTGCTAGAGGAGTAGCGGGGCCCACAGATACGCAGTATTTT.